A single TCR beta chain is shown here with its context. Its antigen is unknown. No base qualities exist here, and no much larger clone lies one base off it. The sample comes from a study of blood T cell repertoires in COVID-19 (dated by TCRdb to the early 2020s). About the full investigation: Samples from collaborators originated in the United States, Italy and Spain and spanned both the acute and convalescent phases of COVID-19. The material from the prospective study consisted of cDNA or gDNA derived from T cells, B-cell-depleted T cells, or PBMCs. The sample metadata nearly always contained a de-identified subject ID, COVID-19 status, age in years and sex. Deeply sampled blood TCRbeta repertoires from subjects exposed to, actively infected with, or recovered from COVID-19 were included in the dataset. A freely available public database, intended as a resource for researchers studying the immune response to SARS-CoV-2, is where the repertoires were released. The samples were drawn from the first 160 participants of the ongoing ImmuneRACE study and from 1,254 subjects provided by 6 global collaborators. Where HLA class I and class II types were available, the types were taken from metadata supplied by the sample provider, not from assay-based typing.

TCRbeta CDR3 regions were amplified from genomic DNA by means of the immunoSEQ Assay, a bias-controlled multiplex PCR. In the original analysis: Nucleated cell counts per sample were estimated from amplification of reference gene primers within the assay. Sequence reads were collapsed and filtered to measure the absolute abundance of every unique TCRbeta CDR3 rearrangement. Productive Simpson clonality was computed per sample as the square root of Simpson's diversity index over productive rearrangements. TCRdb mirrors the immuneACCESS table, restricted to in-frame sequences. Some clones are absent from its copies; in checked studies, under half trace to an unresolved V gene, and the reason for the others is unknown. That table gives V, J and clone size, and the DNA gave D and trimming. Here the sample has about 500,000 clones; approximately 88% occur a single time. The top ten clones comprise less than 9.5% of the sample.

At one collaborating source in Seattle, patients were enrolled during active infection and were followed longitudinally through the course of disease. The collaborating institutions used their own protocols to collect whole blood in K2EDTA tubes. For TCRbeta analysis, collaborators shipped samples as frozen whole blood, isolated PBMCs, or DNA extracted from either of those sample types. Overall study outcomes, separate from this receptor: Clinical and demographic metadata were provided uncurated, with the amount varying by source and participant.

This TCR came from a woman in her 50s with COVID-19, enrolled during active disease. The specimen was peripheral blood.

The DNA is as follows: TGTGCCAGCAGCCCCTCCCCTAAGGGACTAGCGGGGGTTACAGATACGCAGTATTTT. This gives the protein CASSPSPKGLAGVTDTQYF. The chain was built from TRBV9 and TRBJ2-3, and TRBD2 aligns with 14 junction nucleotides. From its cysteine to its phenylalanine, the CDR3 spans 19 amino acids. The read is trimmed to its CDR3 DNA, 57 bases read in frame from base 1. The germline V end is reduced by 4 bases and the J end by 3 bases; junction bases left unmatched: 13. The germline V gene supplies CDR1 SGDLS and CDR2 YYNGEE.